Sequencing of this TCR beta chain was carried out in a study of blood T cells in healthy people across ages. Study-level points and caveats: No conclusive comparison of naive versus antigen-experienced cells was possible with unsorted PBMCs.

This clonotype was seen a handful of times. The antigen remains undetermined. A second roughly 7 to 11 cycle PCR used barcoded and J-beta primers. All samples gave at least 3 million CDR3-containing paired-end reads. TCRdb reanalysed the 5' RACE reads using MiXCR and keeps one entry per CDR3 protein. The table lists 1,500,000 or so distinct CDR3 sequences, roughly 64% of them singletons. The authors isolated at least 7 million PBMCs per sample. Every sample gave at least 5 micrograms of total RNA when it was extracted. The CDR3 extends over 16 amino acids. Germline V gene lookup returns CDR1 MNHNY and CDR2 SVGAGI (reference sequence). Trimming at V came to 7 bases and at J to 3 bases, leaving 11 bases not matched to a gene.

This sequence joins TRBV6-6 and TRBJ1-5; 8 bases fit TRBD1. Sequencing used blood. This sequence was found in a man in his late teens or twenties in good health. This chain's CDR3 is CASKKITGGVNQPQHF. CDR3 DNA sequence: TGTGCCAGCAAGAAAATCACAGGGGGAGTCAATCAGCCCCAGCATTTT.